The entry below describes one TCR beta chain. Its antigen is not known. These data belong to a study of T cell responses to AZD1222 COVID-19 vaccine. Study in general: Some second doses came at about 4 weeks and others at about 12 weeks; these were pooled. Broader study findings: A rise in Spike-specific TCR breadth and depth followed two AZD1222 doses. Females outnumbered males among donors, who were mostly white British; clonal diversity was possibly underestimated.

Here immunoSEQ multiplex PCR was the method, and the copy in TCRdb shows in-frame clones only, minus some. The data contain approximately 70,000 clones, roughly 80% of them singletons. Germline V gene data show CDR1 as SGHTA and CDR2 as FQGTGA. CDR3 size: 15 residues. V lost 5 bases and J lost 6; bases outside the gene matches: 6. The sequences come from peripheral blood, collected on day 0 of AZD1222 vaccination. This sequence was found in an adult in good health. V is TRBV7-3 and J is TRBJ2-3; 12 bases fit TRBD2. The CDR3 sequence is CASSPLAGGADTQYF. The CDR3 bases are TGTGCCAGCAGCCCGCTAGCGGGGGGGGCCGATACGCAGTATTTT.